This entry describes one T cell receptor (beta chain). Its antigen is unidentified. RNA was extracted and reverse transcribed into cDNA as the sequencing template. The data were produced by immunoSEQ multiplex PCR, yet TCRdb's version contains in-frame clones alone and is incomplete. The sample has some 44,000 clones, roughly 92% seen once. This sample was included in a study of CD8+ T cells in alopecia areata. The wider study: People stayed on tofacitinib for 6 to 18 months, then stopped the drug for 6 months. The share of scalp area affected provided the severity score for treated patients.

Study results and caveats: Persistence of many expanded lesional clones was seen in scalp and blood during tofacitinib. Scalp clonality, along with expanded CD8+ clones among the top 100, was significantly decreased by tofacitinib.

This CDR3 is built from 18 residues. Germline CDR1 SGHTA, CDR2 FQGNSA. The germline V and J ends were trimmed by 2 bases and 0 bases, with 16 bases remaining between them. The treatment: oral pan-JAK inhibitor, 5-10 mg twice daily. This specimen consisted of CD8+ T cells sorted from blood, obtained at week 24, from a patient treated with tofacitinib. The sequence was collected from a human donor with alopecia areata. The chain is built from TRBV7-2 and TRBJ2-2; no clear D. DNA of the CDR3: TGTGCCAGCAGCTTACCTGGGTGGGCAGCAACGAACACCGGGGAGCTGTTTTTT. It translates to CASSLPGWAATNTGELFF.